The 10 T cell receptor beta chains given below trace back to one sample, sequenced in a study of cytomegalovirus exposure and HLA in healthy donors. The PCR used 60 Vbeta and 13 Jbeta primers. Data came from immunoSEQ multiplex PCR; TCRdb stores just in-frame clones and leaves some out. The data show fewer than 75,000 clones, around four fifths seen once. The sequencing sample was made of PBMCs. The source is a woman aged 25 to 45 in good health and CMV-seronegative.

For the CDR3, the DNA is TGTGCCAGCAGTGACGCCCGGCGGGCCTACACCTTC. Amino acids: CASSDARRAYTF. V is TRBV6-4 and J is TRBJ1-2; D gene ambiguous. The germline gives CDR1 MRHNA, CDR2 SNTAGT. CDR3 length: 12 residues. With 2 bases removed from V and 10 bases from J, the gap between germline ends came to 11 bases.

The chain joins TRBV4-1 to TRBJ2-7; possible D gene TRBD2, 5 bases. This CDR3 is 17 amino acids long. The V end lost 1 base, the J end lost 2 bases, and 18 bases lay between the germline ends. Looked up from germline, CDR1 is MGHRA and CDR2 is YSYEKL. This CDR3 reads CASSQALSRTAPYEQYF. The CDR3 nucleotides read TGCGCCAGCAGCCAAGCCCTATCTAGGACTGCCCCCTACGAGCAGTACTTC.

The chain couples TRBV29-1 to TRBJ2-1; 7 positions match TRBD2. Germline-derived CDR1 and CDR2 are SQVTM and ANQGSEA. V was clipped by 3 bases and J by 1 base; unmatched bases: 3. The CDR3 is made up of 14 amino acids. In DNA, the CDR3 is TGCAGCGTTGACGGGGGGAGATCCTACAATGAGCAGTTCTTC. This encodes CSVDGGRSYNEQFF.

This chain joins TRBV30 and TRBJ2-7, with a tentative D call TRBD1 (5 bases). The germline V gene encodes CDR1 GTSNPN and CDR2 SVGIG (reference sequence). This CDR3 is built from 13 residues. The V end was cut by 1 base, the J end by 2 bases, with 9 bases between. In nucleotides, the CDR3 is TGTGCCTGGAGTGGCAGGGTTCCCTACGAGCAGTACTTC. This gives the protein CAWSGRVPYEQYF.

CDR3 sequence reads: CAISEVQVSYEQYF. Here the CDR3 DNA reads TGTGCCATCAGTGAGGTCCAGGTTTCCTACGAGCAGTACTTC. V and J are TRBV10-3 and TRBJ2-7, with D unclear. Trimming cost V 2 bases and J 1 base, with 9 bases left between them. The CDR3 is 14 residues long. Germline V gene sequence: CDR1 ENHRY, CDR2 SYGVKD.

The gene calls are TRBV5-4 and TRBJ1-1, with D possibly matching TRBD1 (6 bases). Germline V gives CDR1 SGHNT, CDR2 YYREEE (reference sequence). The CDR3 runs 13 residues. Trimming stripped 1 base from V and 7 bases from J, with 11 bases between. The CDR3 region has the DNA TGTGCCAGCAGCTTGCGACAGGATGGTGAAGCTTTCTTT. The encoded protein is CASSLRQDGEAFF.

The chain joins TRBV28 to TRBJ1-1, with 10 bases that match TRBD1. This CDR3 comprises 14 residues. Germline assignment: CDR1 MDHEN and CDR2 SYDVKM. J lost 2 bases, V lost 3 bases, and 0 bases had no gene match. For the CDR3, the DNA is TGTGCCAGCAGTTTGACAGGGGGCAACACTGAAGCTTTCTTT. This codes for CASSLTGGNTEAFF.

The chain is built from TRBV30 and TRBJ1-2; no reliable D call. Trimming removed 3 bases from V and 5 bases from J, with 13 bases in between. The CDR3 is made up of 13 amino acids. CDR1 and CDR2 (germline): GTSNPN, SVGIG (reference sequence). The CDR3: CAWRDLILYGYTF. The CDR3 DNA sequence: TGTGCCTGGAGGGACTTGATATTGTATGGCTACACCTTC. Variable domain in full (rest from reference TRBV30 and TRBJ1-2): SQTIHQWPATLVQPVGSPLSLECTVEGTSNPNLYWYRQAAGRGLQLLFYSVGIGQISSEVPQNLSASRPQDRQFILSSKKLLLSDSGFYLCAWRDLILYGYTFGSGTRLTVV.

The chain recombines TRBV19 with TRBJ1-4; weak D call: TRBD1 (5 bases). There are 16 residues in the CDR3. The germline V gene encodes CDR1 LNHDA and CDR2 SQIVND (reference sequence). V was shortened by 3 bases and J by 0 bases, with 11 bases between the two germline ends. The CDR3 DNA sequence: TGTGCCAGTAGTATTAGGGGAAGTGCAACTAATGAAAAACTGTTTTTT. Its translation is CASSIRGSATNEKLFF.

The CDR3 loop is CASSYSGTGDYGYTF. The DNA for the CDR3 is TGTGCCAGCAGTTACTCCGGGACAGGGGACTATGGCTACACCTTC. The rearrangement links TRBV6-5 to TRBJ1-2; 10 nucleotides match TRBD1. Germline CDR1 is MNHEY and CDR2 is SVGAGI. With 0 bases clipped from V and 3 bases from J, the junction kept 1 base outside the gene matches. The CDR3 consists of 15 residues.